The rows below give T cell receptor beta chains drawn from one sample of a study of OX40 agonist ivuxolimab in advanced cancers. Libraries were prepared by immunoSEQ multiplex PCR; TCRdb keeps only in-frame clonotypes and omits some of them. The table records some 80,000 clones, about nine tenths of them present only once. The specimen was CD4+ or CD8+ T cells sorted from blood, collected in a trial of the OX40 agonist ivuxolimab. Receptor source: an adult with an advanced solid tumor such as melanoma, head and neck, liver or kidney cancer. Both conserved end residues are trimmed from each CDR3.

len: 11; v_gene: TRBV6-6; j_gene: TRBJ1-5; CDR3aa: ASSPGPHQPQH
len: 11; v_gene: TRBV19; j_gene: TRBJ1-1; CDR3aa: ASSRVLNTEAF
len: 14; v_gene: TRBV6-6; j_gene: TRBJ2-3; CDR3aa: ASSYSQGARPDTQY
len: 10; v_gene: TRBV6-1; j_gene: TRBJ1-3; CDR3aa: STQVNMNTIY
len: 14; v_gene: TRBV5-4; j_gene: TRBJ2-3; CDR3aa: ASSSRLAGTTDTQY
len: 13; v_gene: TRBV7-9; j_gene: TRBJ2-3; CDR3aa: ASSRSGGITDTQY
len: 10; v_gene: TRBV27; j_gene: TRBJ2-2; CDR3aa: ASSLNTGELF
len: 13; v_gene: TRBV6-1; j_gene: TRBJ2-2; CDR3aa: ASTPQGVNIGELF
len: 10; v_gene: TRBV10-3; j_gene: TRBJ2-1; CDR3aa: AIRAEYNEQF
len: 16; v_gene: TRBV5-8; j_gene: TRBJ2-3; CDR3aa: ASSRDRALPYSTDTQY
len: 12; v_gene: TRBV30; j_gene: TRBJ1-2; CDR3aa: AWSGRISNYGYT
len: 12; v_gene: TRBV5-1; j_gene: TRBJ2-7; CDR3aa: ASSGGAVWDEQY
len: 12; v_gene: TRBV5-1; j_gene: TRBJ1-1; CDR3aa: ASRPGAPNTEAF
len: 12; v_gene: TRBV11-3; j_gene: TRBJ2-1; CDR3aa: ASSLGTVGNEQF
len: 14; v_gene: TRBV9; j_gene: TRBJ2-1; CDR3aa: ASSVHIAGGKNEQF